The source of this TCR beta chain is a study of T cell responses to AZD1222 COVID-19 vaccine. Overall study findings and caveats: The repertoires were collected only after the peak T cell response. Along spike, vaccine-associated CD4 TCRs were found throughout, with dominance at 160-218 and 743-854.

Germline-derived CDR1 and CDR2 are GTSNPN and SVGIG (reference sequence). There are 13 residues in the CDR3. Between the trimmed V and J ends, which lost 4 bases and 1 base, there was a span of 10 bases. This clone was detected only once. Its specificity is unknown. Data came from immunoSEQ multiplex PCR; TCRdb stores just in-frame clones and leaves some out. This sample has around 140,000 clones, with 85% to 90% found just once. The clonotype comes from an adult in good health. The specimen was peripheral blood, collected on day 0 of AZD1222 vaccination. The chain is built from TRBV30 and TRBJ1-1; unclear D gene. The CDR3 nucleotides are TGTGCCTGGACAGTGGGAAGGAACACTGAAGCTTTCTTT. Translation: CAWTVGRNTEAFF.